These 2 T cell receptor beta chains were all obtained from the same sample, sequenced in a study of cytomegalovirus exposure and HLA in healthy donors. Primers: 60 Vbeta forward and 13 Jbeta reverse. Libraries were prepared by immunoSEQ multiplex PCR; TCRdb keeps only in-frame clonotypes and omits some of them. The sample has about 170,000 clones, around 80% seen once; the top ten hold approximately 2.2%. Sequenced material: PBMCs. The receptors were sampled from a woman in her twenties or thirties in good health and CMV-seropositive.

This sequence joins TRBV6-5 and TRBJ2-3; perhaps TRBD2 as D (6 bases). The CDR3 totals 14 residues. Germline CDR1 reads MNHEY; CDR2 reads SVGAGI. The V end lost 10 bases, the J end lost 5 bases, and 19 bases lay between the germline ends. CDR3 amino acids: CATTSSAVGDTQYF. In DNA form, the CDR3 reads TGTGCCACCACATCTAGCGCCGTAGGAGATACGCAGTATTTT.

The chain carries TRBV4-3 and TRBJ1-2; D is ambiguous. The germline CDR1 and CDR2 sequences are LGHNA and YSLEER. V was shortened by 5 bases and J by 7 bases, with 17 bases between the two germline ends. This CDR3 has 14 residues. The CDR3 DNA sequence: TGCGCCAGCAGCACCCAGGAACGTCGGGGTGGCTACACCTTC. Its translation: CASSTQERRGGYTF.